This T cell receptor (beta chain) was obtained from a study of memory CD4+ T cells and cytomegalovirus serostatus. This table comes from immunoSEQ multiplex PCR, and its TCRdb copy is limited to in-frame clones, with some not included. The table records some 48,000 clones, approximately 78% of them present only once. The sort gate was single viable CD3+CD4+CD8-CD45RO+ cells for memory CD4+ T cells. The CDR3 sequence is 16 residues long. With 8 bases removed from V and 8 bases from J, the gap between germline ends came to 25 bases. Germline CDR1 reads ENHRY; CDR2 reads SYGVKD. Findings and caveats of the study: Median bootstrapped AUC for CMV status was about 0.96 originally, approximately 0.91 US-trained. Of approximately 150 reported CMV TCRbeta sequences, around 63 were found in memory CD4+ repertoires.

For this clone: Its antigen remains unidentified.

The material sequenced was memory CD4+ T cells from blood. This receptor was obtained from an adult in good health and CMV-seronegative. This rearrangement joins TRBV10-3 to TRBJ2-1, with D maybe TRBD2 (6 bases). CDR3 sequence reads: CAIPGRARGGSDEQFF. DNA of the CDR3: TGTGCCATCCCGGGTAGAGCACGCGGAGGGTCGGATGAGCAGTTCTTC.